Here is one TCR beta chain with its context. The PCR contained 60 Vbeta and 13 Jbeta primers. Sequencing was performed with immunoSEQ multiplex PCR; in TCRdb, only in-frame clones are kept and a portion is missing. The data contain around 84,000 clones, over 75% of them singletons. This sample is drawn from a study of cytomegalovirus exposure and HLA in healthy donors. Germline trimming cut 2 bases from V and 1 base from J; bases unmatched to any gene: 11. Germline V CDR1 and CDR2: MNHNS, SASEGT. The CDR3 loop spans 18 amino acids. Specimen: PBMCs. The clonotype comes from a man over 45 in good health and CMV-seronegative. The V gene is TRBV6-1, the J gene TRBJ2-1; 7 nucleotides agree with TRBD1. CDR3 DNA sequence: TGTGCCAGCAGTGAAAGTTTTGGGGACAGAGGGTCCTACAATGAGCAGTTCTTC. Its translation is CASSESFGDRGSYNEQFF.